The clone carrying this TCR beta chain has a count of ten or more. Its antigen is undetermined. The CDR3 consists of 13 residues. Per the germline V gene, CDR1 is GTSNPN and CDR2 is SVGIG (reference sequence). Trimming shortened V by 4 bases and J by 6 bases, and 12 bases separated the two germline ends. The sample originates from a study of read filtering for tumor transcriptome and immune sequencing. Study background: The cohort had about 16 men and roughly 13 women aged about 47 to 90, mean about 70 years.

Study-wide findings and caveats: Sorted CD138-negative bone marrow cells were not purified T cells.

The library was built from about 400 ng RNA with molecular barcoded adaptors for alpha/delta and beta/gamma chains. MiXCR, applied by TCRdb to the reads, yields one record per CDR3 protein. The table shows tens of thousands of distinct CDR3 sequences, with around 13% occurring only once. Material: a population of CD138-negative cells sorted from bone marrow. The gene calls are TRBV30 and TRBJ1-4; D is ambiguous. This TCR derives from a donor aged 40 or older with multiple myeloma. This CDR3 reads CAWTQPADEKLFF. CDR3 coding DNA: TGTGCCTGGACCCAACCCGCCGATGAAAAACTGTTTTTT. Drawing the rest from reference TRBV30 and TRBJ1-4, the complete variable domain is SQTIHQWPATLVQPVGSPLSLECTVEGTSNPNLYWYRQAAGRGLQLLFYSVGIGQISSEVPQNLSASRPQDRQFILSSKKLLLSDSGFYLCAWTQPADEKLFFGSGTQLSVL.